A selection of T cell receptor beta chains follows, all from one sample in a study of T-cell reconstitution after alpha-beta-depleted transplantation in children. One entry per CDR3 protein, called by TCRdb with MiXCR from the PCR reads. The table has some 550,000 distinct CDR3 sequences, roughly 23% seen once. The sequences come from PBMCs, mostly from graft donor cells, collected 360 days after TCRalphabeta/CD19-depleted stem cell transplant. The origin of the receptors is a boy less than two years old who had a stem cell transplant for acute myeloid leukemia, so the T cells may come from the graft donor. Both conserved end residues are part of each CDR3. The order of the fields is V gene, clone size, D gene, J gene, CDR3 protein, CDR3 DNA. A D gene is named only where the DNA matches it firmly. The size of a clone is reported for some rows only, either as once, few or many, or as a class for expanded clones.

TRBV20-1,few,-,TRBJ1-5,CSVSRANSNQPQHF,TGCAGTGTAAGCAGGGCGAATAGCAATCAGCCCCAGCATTTT
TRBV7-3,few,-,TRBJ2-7,CASSGGIYEQYF,TGTGCCAGCAGCGGCGGGATCTACGAGCAGTACTTC
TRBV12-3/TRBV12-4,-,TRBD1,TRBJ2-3,CASSPRTGRGTDTQYF,TGTGCCAGCAGTCCCAGGACAGGGCGAGGCACAGATACGCAGTATTTT
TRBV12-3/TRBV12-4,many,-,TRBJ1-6,CASGLWGDSPLHF,TGTGCCAGCGGGCTCTGGGGAGATTCACCCCTCCACTTT
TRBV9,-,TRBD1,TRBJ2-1,CASSVGGQNEQFF,TGTGCCAGCAGCGTTGGGGGACAGAATGAGCAGTTCTTC
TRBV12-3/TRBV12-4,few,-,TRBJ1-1,CASTQGVSEAFF,TGTGCCAGCACCCAGGGAGTGAGTGAAGCTTTCTTT
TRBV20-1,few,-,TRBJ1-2,CSAESPKLGDYGYTF,TGCAGTGCTGAATCCCCCAAGTTGGGGGACTATGGCTACACCTTC
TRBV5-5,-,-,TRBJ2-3,CASSGLGVPTDTQYF,TGTGCCAGCAGCGGACTTGGAGTTCCCACAGATACGCAGTATTTT
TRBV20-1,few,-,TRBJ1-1,CSARWGKGVTEAFF,TGCAGTGCTAGATGGGGCAAGGGGGTCACTGAAGCTTTCTTT
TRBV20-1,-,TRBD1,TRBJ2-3,CSAPAGQVWDTQYF,TGCAGTGCCCCGGCCGGACAGGTTTGGGATACGCAGTATTTT
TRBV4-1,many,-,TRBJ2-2,CASSHPGPLTGELFF,TGCGCCAGCAGTCACCCGGGACCGCTCACCGGGGAGCTGTTTTTT
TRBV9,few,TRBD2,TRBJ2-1,CASSPQTAGGKQFF,TGTGCCAGCAGCCCTCAAACAGCGGGGGGGAAGCAGTTCTTC
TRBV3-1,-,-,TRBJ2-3,CASSHLTSSMNTQYF,TGTGCCAGCAGTCACCTCACTAGTAGTATGAATACGCAGTATTTT
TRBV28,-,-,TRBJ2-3,CASSSPLEADTQYF,TGTGCCAGCAGCTCCCCCCTCGAGGCAGATACGCAGTATTTT
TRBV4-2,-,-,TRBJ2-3,CASSQERGGISDTQYF,TGTGCCAGCAGCCAAGAGCGCGGGGGCATCTCAGATACGCAGTATTTT
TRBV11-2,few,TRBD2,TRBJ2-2,CASRDYPGLAANTGELFF,TGTGCCAGCAGAGACTACCCGGGACTAGCGGCGAACACCGGGGAGCTGTTTTTT
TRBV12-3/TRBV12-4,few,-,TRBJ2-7,CASSLNDRRGSEQYF,TGTGCCAGCAGTTTGAACGACAGGAGAGGATCGGAGCAGTACTTC
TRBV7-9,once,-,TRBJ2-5,CASSLWDTAAFQYF,TGTGCCAGCAGCCTCTGGGACACTGCCGCTTTCCAGTACTTC
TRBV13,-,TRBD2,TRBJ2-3,CASSLKRGSQEYTQYF,TGTGCCAGCAGCTTAAAGCGGGGAAGCCAGGAGTATACGCAGTATTTT
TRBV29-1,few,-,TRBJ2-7,CSVWKGTYEQYF,TGCAGCGTTTGGAAGGGGACCTACGAGCAGTACTTC
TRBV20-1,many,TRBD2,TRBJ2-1,CSALPHSSGGADEQFF,TGCAGTGCTCTCCCCCACTCTAGCGGGGGGGCTGATGAGCAGTTCTTC
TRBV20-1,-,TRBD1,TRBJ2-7,CSAAPTGSSYEQYF,TGCAGTGCGGCCCCGACAGGGAGCTCCTACGAGCAGTACTTC
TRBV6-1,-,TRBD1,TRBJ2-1,CASSRDRYNEQFF,TGTGCCAGCAGTCGGGACAGGTATAATGAGCAGTTCTTC
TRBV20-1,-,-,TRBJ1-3,CSASRAGGGNTIYF,TGCAGTGCTAGCAGGGCGGGAGGTGGAAACACCATATATTTT
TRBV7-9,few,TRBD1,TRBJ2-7,CASSLWDRGNYEQYF,TGTGCCAGCAGCTTATGGGACAGGGGTAACTACGAGCAGTACTTC
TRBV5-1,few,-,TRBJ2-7,CASSEAEVTVPYEQYF,TGCGCCAGCAGCGAGGCGGAGGTGACAGTTCCCTACGAGCAGTACTTC
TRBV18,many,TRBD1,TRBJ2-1,CASSPSGTGFGEQFF,TGTGCCAGCTCACCTTCTGGGACAGGGTTCGGTGAGCAGTTCTTC
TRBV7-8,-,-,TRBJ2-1,CASSPFGLNQGLGNEQFF,TGTGCCAGCAGCCCCTTTGGATTGAACCAGGGGTTGGGCAATGAGCAGTTCTTC
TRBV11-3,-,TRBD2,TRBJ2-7,CASSLIGGSEQYF,TGTGCCAGCAGCTTAATTGGCGGGAGCGAGCAGTACTTC
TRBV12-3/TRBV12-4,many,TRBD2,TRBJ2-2,CASSLSRLAGGTGELFF,TGTGCCAGCAGCCTAAGCAGGCTAGCGGGGGGGACCGGGGAGCTGTTTTTT
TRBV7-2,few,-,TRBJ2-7,CASSYSVWDLYEQYF,TGTGCCAGCAGCTACAGCGTATGGGACCTCTACGAGCAGTACTTC
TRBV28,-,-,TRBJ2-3,CASSSTSNRADTQYF,TGTGCCAGCAGTTCCACCTCAAACAGGGCAGATACGCAGTATTTT
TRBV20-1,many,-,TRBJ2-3,CSARDPTLDTQYF,TGCAGTGCTAGGGACCCAACCCTCGATACGCAGTATTTT
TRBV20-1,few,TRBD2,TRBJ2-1,CSARGLGFYNEQFF,TGCAGTGCTAGGGGACTAGGATTTTACAATGAGCAGTTCTTC
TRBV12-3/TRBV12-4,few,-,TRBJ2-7,CASSHPPGRTGYEQYF,TGTGCCAGCAGTCACCCCCCGGGGAGAACAGGCTACGAGCAGTACTTC
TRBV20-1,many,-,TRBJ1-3,CSAVITGNTIYF,TGCAGTGCCGTCATTACTGGAAACACCATATATTTT
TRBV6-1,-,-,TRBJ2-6,CASSRTRDQGANVLTF,TGTGCCAGCAGTAGGACCAGGGATCAGGGGGCCAACGTCCTGACTTTC
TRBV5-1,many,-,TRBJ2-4,CASSLAVNPGKNIQYF,TGCGCCAGCAGCTTGGCCGTGAACCCAGGCAAAAACATTCAGTACTTC
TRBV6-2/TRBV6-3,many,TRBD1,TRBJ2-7,CASRQGTHYEQYF,TGTGCCAGCAGACAGGGGACCCACTACGAGCAGTACTTC
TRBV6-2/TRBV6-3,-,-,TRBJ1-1,CASSRAQSLMNTEAFF,TGTGCCAGCAGTAGGGCCCAGAGCCTAATGAACACTGAAGCTTTCTTT
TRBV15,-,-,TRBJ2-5,CATSKVREETQYF,TGTGCCACCAGCAAAGTCCGGGAAGAGACCCAGTACTTC
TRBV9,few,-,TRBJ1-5,CASSVDPKQPQHF,TGTGCCAGCAGCGTAGACCCCAAACAGCCCCAGCATTTT
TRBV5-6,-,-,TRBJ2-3,CASSWRGGEAFTDTQYF,TGTGCCAGCAGCTGGAGGGGCGGGGAGGCTTTCACAGATACGCAGTATTTT
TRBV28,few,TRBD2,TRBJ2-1,CASRSGGINEQFF,TGTGCCAGCCGGAGCGGGGGGATCAATGAGCAGTTCTTC
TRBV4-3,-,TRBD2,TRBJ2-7,CASSQEFALAGGKAEQYF,TGCGCCAGCAGCCAAGAGTTTGCACTAGCGGGGGGGAAGGCCGAGCAGTACTTC
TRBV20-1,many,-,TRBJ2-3,CSASFGATDTQYF,TGCAGTGCTAGTTTCGGGGCCACAGATACGCAGTATTTT
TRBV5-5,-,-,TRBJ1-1,CASSLDRLNTEAFF,TGTGCCAGCAGCTTGGACAGACTGAACACTGAAGCTTTCTTT
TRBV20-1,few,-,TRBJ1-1,CSARVLMGLGTEAFF,TGCAGTGCTAGAGTTCTTATGGGTCTCGGAACTGAAGCTTTCTTT
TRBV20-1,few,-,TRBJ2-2,CSARVRTGELFF,TGCAGTGCTAGAGTTCGGACCGGGGAGCTGTTTTTT
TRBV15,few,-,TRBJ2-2,CATSRDRNTGELFF,TGTGCCACCAGCAGAGACCGGAACACCGGGGAGCTGTTTTTT